Presented here are 22 T cell receptor beta chains from one specimen sequenced in a study of cytomegalovirus exposure and HLA in healthy donors. Primers included in the PCR were 60 Vbeta and 13 Jbeta primers. TCRdb keeps only in-frame clones here, not all; method: immunoSEQ multiplex PCR. The data hold around 150,000 clones, with about 76% observed a single time. Sequences were obtained from PBMCs. The origin of the receptors is a female donor in good health and CMV-seronegative.

This clone was counted only a few times. The CDR3 sequence: CASSGEYGYTF. CDR3 coding DNA: TGTGCCAGCAGTGGCGAGTATGGCTACACCTTC. The V and J genes are TRBV2 and TRBJ1-2; D remains unclear. CDR1 is SNHLY and CDR2 is FYNNEI in the germline V gene. V was shortened by 4 bases and J by 5 bases, with 5 bases between the two germline ends. The length of the CDR3 is 11 residues.

The V call is TRBV5-6, the J call TRBJ2-3; TRBD1 agrees at 8 bases. Looked up from germline, CDR1 is SGHDT and CDR2 is YYEEEE. Unmatched junction bases numbered 3, after V lost 1 base and J lost 2 bases. CDR3 length: 15 residues. The chain's CDR3 is CASSLMTGATDTQYF. As DNA, the CDR3 is TGTGCCAGCAGCTTGATGACAGGGGCCACAGATACGCAGTATTTT.

The chain joins TRBV5-6 to TRBJ2-7, with D perhaps matching TRBD1 (6 bases). The germline V gene has CDR1 SGHDT and CDR2 YYEEEE. The CDR3 is made up of 17 amino acids. V shed 0 bases and J shed 5 bases, with 21 bases lying between them. CDR3 bases: TGTGCCAGCAGCTTGGGGGGGCCAGGAGGTAGGTCGGACGAGCAGTACTTC. Residues: CASSLGGPGGRSDEQYF.

The chain combines TRBV5-1 with TRBJ1-2; D unresolved. Germline V gene sequence: CDR1 SGHRS, CDR2 YFSETQ. The ends were cut back, 0 bases at V and 0 bases at J, with 6 bases in the middle. The CDR3 sequence is 14 residues long. CDR3 amino acids: CASSLDLANYGYTF. The DNA of the CDR3 is TGCGCCAGCAGCTTGGATCTTGCTAACTATGGCTACACCTTC.

This chain uses TRBV5-1 with TRBJ1-1, with 9 bases aligning to TRBD1. There are 14 residues in the CDR3. The germline V gene encodes CDR1 SGHRS and CDR2 YFSETQ. J was trimmed by 7 bases and V by 0 bases; bases with no gene match: 4. The CDR3 DNA is TGCGCCAGCAGCTTGGAGACAGGGGGGGATGAAGCTTTCTTT. Encoded protein: CASSLETGGDEAFF.

In its sample, this clone was seen once. This chain uses TRBV18 with TRBJ1-1, with D hard to call. The CDR3 consists of 13 residues. V shed 5 bases and J shed 3 bases, with 10 bases lying between them. CDR1 and CDR2 (germline): KGHSH, LQKENI. The CDR3 bases are TGTGCCAGCTCAGGCGGATTGGACACTGAAGCTTTCTTT. Its translation: CASSGGLDTEAFF.

This clone was observed a few times. Other DNA sequences in this specimen translate into the identical CDR3. V and J are TRBV9 and TRBJ2-1; D possibly corresponds to TRBD2 (7 bases). The length of the CDR3 is 15 residues. Germline loops: CDR1 SGDLS, CDR2 YYNGEE. V lost 0 bases to trimming and J lost 2 bases, with 9 bases between them. CDR3 DNA sequence: TGTGCCAGCAGCGTAGGAGGGGGGGCCTACAATGAGCAGTTCTTC. Translated, it gives CASSVGGGAYNEQFF.

A word on this clone: One end of the junction fails to match germline, which may point to a read error. V is TRBV6-5 and J is TRBJ1-2; 10 positions agree with TRBD1. CDR3 length equals 14 residues. The germline CDR1 and CDR2 sequences are MNHEY and SVGAGI. The CDR3 DNA reads as TGTGCCAGCAGATCGACAGGGGGCTTCTATGGCCACACCTTC. Encoded protein: CASRSTGGFYGHTF.

V usage is TRBV11-3 and J usage is TRBJ1-1; TRBD1 matches at 10 bases. Trimming at V came to 0 bases and at J to 7 bases, leaving 5 bases not matched to a gene. Germline CDR1 reads SGHNT; CDR2 reads YENEEA. The CDR3 runs to 15 residues. CDR3 loop: CASSLEGTGDGEAFF. The CDR3 coding sequence is TGTGCCAGCAGCTTAGAAGGGACAGGGGACGGTGAAGCTTTCTTT.

This chain joins TRBV5-1 and TRBJ2-7, with 11 bases identical to TRBD2. Trimming cost V 3 bases and J 1 base; bases outside gene matches: 6. The CDR3 sequence is 16 residues long. Looked up from germline, CDR1 is SGHRS and CDR2 is YFSETQ. CDR3 DNA sequence: TGCGCCAGCAGCTACGGACTAGCGGGCGGATCCTACGAGCAGTACTTC. Translation: CASSYGLAGGSYEQYF.

The J gene is TRBJ1-2, the V gene TRBV27; tentative D call: TRBD1 (6 bases). Deletions cut 3 bases from V and 1 base from J, with 9 bases between. This CDR3 spans 14 amino acids. Germline CDR1 MNHEY, CDR2 SMNVEV (reference sequence). This chain's CDR3 is CASSLTGFNYGYTF. CDR3 DNA sequence: TGTGCCAGCAGTTTGACAGGTTTTAACTATGGCTACACCTTC.

The chain carries TRBV28 and TRBJ1-6; D is unclear. Trimming removed 4 bases from V and 4 bases from J, with 11 bases in between. This CDR3 comprises 15 residues. The V gene's germline CDR1 is MDHEN and CDR2 SYDVKM. The CDR3 nucleotides are TGTGCCAGCAGTTCCCGGCGGCGTTATAATTCACCCCTCCACTTT. Its protein is CASSSRRRYNSPLHF. Using reference TRBV28 and TRBJ1-6 for the parts outside the CDR3, the full variable domain is DVKVTQSSRYLVKRTGEKVFLECVQDMDHENMFWYRQDPGLGLRLIYFSYDVKMKEKGDIPEGYSVSREKKERFSLILESASTNQTSMYLCASSSRRRYNSPLHFGNGTRLTVT.

V and J are TRBV5-1 and TRBJ2-3, with 13 bases fitting TRBD2. Trimming cost V 2 bases and J 2 bases; bases outside gene matches: 2. CDR1 and CDR2 from the germline V gene are SGHRS and YFSETQ. This CDR3 comprises 16 residues. The CDR3, as DNA: TGCGCCAGCAGCTTTGGGACTAGCGGGAACACAGATACGCAGTATTTT. As protein: CASSFGTSGNTDTQYF.

This chain connects TRBV5-1 to TRBJ2-3; TRBD1 matches 10 bases. CDR3 length: 16 residues. Germline lookup yields CDR1 SGHRS and CDR2 YFSETQ. V shed 7 bases, J shed 1 base, and the junction held 9 bases outside the gene matches. This CDR3 reads CASGSPGTGGTDTQYF. The CDR3 region has the DNA TGCGCCAGCGGCTCCCCCGGGACAGGGGGCACAGATACGCAGTATTTT.

The chain combines TRBV5-8 with TRBJ2-1, with D possibly matching TRBD2 (5 bases). Germline V lookup: CDR1 SGHTS, CDR2 YDEGEE. This CDR3 is built from 13 residues. V lost 4 bases, J lost 0 bases, and 5 bases lay in between. CDR3 region: CASSRDSYNEQFF. For the CDR3, the DNA is TGTGCCAGCAGCCGGGACTCCTACAATGAGCAGTTCTTC. The entire variable domain, with the rest obtained from reference TRBV5-8 and TRBJ2-1, is as follows: EAGVTQSPTHLIKTRGQQATLRCSPISGHTSVYWYQQALGLGLQFLLWYDEGEERNRGNFPPRFSGRQFPNYSSELNVNALELEDSALYLCASSRDSYNEQFFGPGTRLTVL.

Comment on this clone: Its ends do not fully match the called genes, so a read error is possible. The CDR3 is CAGSLVGEAYNEQFF. The CDR3 region has the DNA TGCGCCGGCAGCTTGGTGGGGGAGGCCTACAATGAGCAGTTCTTC. This chain connects TRBV5-1 to TRBJ2-1; weak D call: TRBD2 (6 bases). CDR3 size: 15 residues. The germline CDR1 and CDR2 sequences are SGHRS and YFSETQ.

V and J are TRBV6-5 and TRBJ1-6; D perhaps matches TRBD1 (5 bases). The CDR3 totals 14 residues. V was pared by 5 bases and J by 9 bases, with 14 bases between. Per germline, CDR1 MNHEY and CDR2 SVGAGI. CDR3 loop: CASSSRERVSPLHF. In DNA, the CDR3 is TGTGCCAGCAGTAGCAGGGAACGCGTTTCACCCCTCCACTTT.

This chain connects TRBV7-3 to TRBJ2-1, with 7 positions matching TRBD2. Germline CDR1 reads SGHTA; CDR2 reads FQGTGA. The CDR3 has 13 residues. V lost 5 bases, J lost 8 bases, and 6 bases stayed unmatched. The CDR3 DNA is TGTGCCAGCAGCCCGAGGGCGGGGGATGAGCAGTTCTTC. Its translation is CASSPRAGDEQFF.

This clone appeared a few times. The genes are TRBV6-5 and TRBJ2-7; tentative D call: TRBD1 (6 bases). This CDR3 is built from 14 residues. Trimming removed 5 bases at V and 0 bases at J, with 11 bases between. Germline assignment: CDR1 MNHEY and CDR2 SVGAGI. The CDR3 reads CASSGRGSSYEQYF. The CDR3 region has the DNA TGTGCCAGCAGTGGAAGGGGGAGCTCCTACGAGCAGTACTTC.

V is TRBV5-4 and J is TRBJ2-5, with TRBD2 identical over 8 bases. Germline CDR1 is SGHNT and CDR2 is YYREEE (reference sequence). CDR3 size: 15 residues. The trim removed 4 bases at V and 5 bases at J, leaving 10 bases unmatched. The CDR3: CASSPIRGGGETQYF. Here the CDR3 DNA reads TGTGCCAGCAGCCCGATCCGGGGGGGCGGGGAGACCCAGTACTTC.

The rearrangement links TRBV9 to TRBJ2-5; possible D gene TRBD2, 5 bases. V dropped 4 bases and J dropped 5 bases, with 9 bases sitting between them. The germline CDR1 and CDR2 sequences are SGDLS and YYNGEE. The CDR3 length is 12 residues. CDR3 nucleotide sequence: TGTGCCAGCAGCCCGACGGGGGAGACCCAGTACTTC. Encoded protein: CASSPTGETQYF.

This clone has only a few counts. The chain recombines TRBV29-1 with TRBJ1-2; 10 bases are a match to TRBD1. Looked up from germline, CDR1 is SQVTM and CDR2 is ANQGSEA. The CDR3 consists of 12 residues. Trimming took 4 bases from V and 7 from J; bases not matched to a gene: 3. The CDR3 sequence is CSVGQGAGGYTF. The CDR3 region has the DNA TGCAGCGTTGGACAGGGGGCAGGTGGCTACACCTTC. Looking up the rest from reference TRBV29-1 and TRBJ1-2 gives the full variable domain: SAVISQKPSRDICQRGTSLTIQCQVDSQVTMMFWYRQQPGQSLTLIATANQGSEATYESGFVIDKFPISRPNLTFSTLTVSNMSPEDSSIYLCSVGQGAGGYTFGSGTRLTVV.